The T cell receptor beta chain described here comes from a study of monozygotic twins with inflammatory bowel disease. Regarding this clonotype: Its antigen is unknown.

Per the germline V gene, CDR1 is SGHTA and CDR2 is FQGNSA. CDR3 length equals 14 residues. Overall study findings and caveats: A single strong IBD-associated signal or clonotype was not supported by the findings. The sharing of clonotypes with others was lower in IBD patients than in healthy twins, especially with disease activity.

TCRdb reanalyzed the 5' RACE reads, giving one entry per CDR3 protein sequence and no DNA. Its listing shows a few hundred thousand distinct CDR3 sequences. The sample consisted of blood. The sequence derives from a human donor with ulcerative colitis or Crohn's disease, or a healthy co-twin of an affected twin (not recorded which). The J gene is TRBJ2-7, the V gene TRBV7-2; lacking DNA, the TRBD2 call made by TCRdb goes unchecked. The CDR3 spells CASSPRLAGYEQYF.